Listed below are T cell receptor beta chains from one sample, sequenced in a study of blood T cell repertoires in COVID-19. This table comes from immunoSEQ multiplex PCR, and its TCRdb copy is limited to in-frame clones, with some not included. The sample holds hundreds of thousands of clones, 89% seen once. The sequenced sample was peripheral blood. These receptors were collected from a woman in her thirties with COVID-19, enrolled during active disease. Both conserved end residues are part of each CDR3. D genes are given only for firm matches. The size field is filled for only some rows; it gives once, few, many or a size class.

TRBJ1-2 | TRBD1 | NA | TRBV14 | CASSQMGTGGIYGYTF | TGTGCCAGCAGCCAGATGGGGACAGGGGGCATCTATGGCTACACCTTC
TRBJ1-3 | TRBD1 | NA | TRBV18 | CASSPSFADRARNTIYF | TGTGCCAGCTCACCGAGTTTCGCGGACAGGGCGCGAAACACCATATATTTT
TRBJ2-2 | TRBD2 | NA | TRBV5-1 | CASSWMKGTSGGAHTGELFF | TGCGCCAGCAGCTGGATGAAAGGGACTAGCGGGGGGGCCCACACCGGGGAGCTGTTTTTT
TRBJ1-5 | TRBD1 | NA | TRBV7-9 | CASSRPVPGQVSNQPQHF | TGTGCCAGCAGCCGACCTGTCCCGGGACAGGTAAGCAATCAGCCCCAGCATTTT
TRBJ1-2 | NA | once | TRBV12-5 | CASGLGRGGYYGYTF | TGTGCTAGTGGCCTCGGGAGGGGGGGTTACTATGGCTACACCTTC
TRBJ2-3 | TRBD1 | NA | TRBV27 | CASRPQPGQGADTQYF | TGTGCCAGCAGACCGCAGCCGGGACAGGGCGCAGATACGCAGTATTTT
TRBJ2-2 | TRBD2 | NA | TRBV7-9 | CASRAGVTGELFF | TGTGCCAGCAGGGCGGGGGTTACCGGGGAGCTGTTTTTT
TRBJ1-5 | NA | NA | TRBV7-8 | CASSLSGAVGGQPQHF | TGTGCCAGCAGCTTATCAGGGGCGGTCGGAGGACAGCCCCAGCATTTT
TRBJ2-3 | NA | NA | TRBV18 | CASSLRDLPADTQYF | TGTGCCAGCTCCCTCAGGGACTTGCCCGCAGATACGCAGTATTTT
TRBJ2-3 | NA | NA | TRBV19 | CASSINRVRGTQYF | TGTGCCAGTAGTATAAACAGGGTCCGCGGTACGCAGTATTTT
TRBJ1-2 | TRBD1 | NA | TRBV27 | CASSPWDRARYGYTF | TGTGCCAGCAGTCCCTGGGACAGAGCGAGGTATGGCTACACCTTC
TRBJ1-1 | NA | NA | TRBV6-5 | CASSYSGRGTEAFF | TGTGCCAGCAGTTACTCCGGGAGGGGTACTGAAGCTTTCTTT
TRBJ2-7 | TRBD1 | NA | TRBV23-1 | CASRDRPTYEQYF | TGCGCCAGCAGGGACAGGCCCACCTACGAGCAGTACTTC
TRBJ2-1 | NA | NA | TRBV24-1 | CATSEPKGGQNEQFF | TGTGCCACCAGTGAGCCTAAAGGGGGTCAAAATGAGCAGTTCTTC
TRBJ1-1 | TRBD1 | NA | TRBV10-3 | CAIAPGDRNTEAFF | TGTGCCATAGCCCCCGGGGACAGGAACACTGAAGCTTTCTTT
TRBJ2-3 | NA | NA | TRBV5-1 | CASSLEGGTDTQYF | TGCGCCAGCAGCTTGGAGGGGGGCACAGATACGCAGTATTTT
TRBJ2-3 | TRBD2 | NA | TRBV3-1/TRBV3-2 | CASSPTSGSTDTQYF | TGTGCCAGCAGCCCTACTAGCGGAAGCACAGATACGCAGTATTTT
TRBJ1-5 | NA | few | TRBV7-2 | CASSSTGTRSNQPQHF | TGTGCCAGCAGCTCTACCGGGACACGTAGCAATCAGCCCCAGCATTTT
TRBJ1-1 | NA | NA | TRBV7-8 | CASSATMNTEAFF | TGTGCCAGCAGCGCAACAATGAACACTGAAGCTTTCTTT
TRBJ2-3 | NA | NA | TRBV5-5 | CASSAWGANTQYF | TGTGCCAGCAGCGCGTGGGGAGCAAATACGCAGTATTTT
TRBJ2-7 | TRBD2 | NA | TRBV5-4 | CASSLGAGAYEQYF | TGTGCCAGCAGCTTAGGAGCGGGGGCCTACGAGCAGTACTTC
TRBJ2-7 | NA | NA | TRBV4-1 | CASSQETGYEQYF | TGCGCCAGCAGCCAAGAGACAGGCTACGAGCAGTACTTC
TRBJ2-2 | TRBD2 | NA | TRBV5-4 | CASSPTSVGPNTGELFF | TGTGCCAGCTCCCCGACTAGCGTGGGACCGAACACCGGGGAGCTGTTTTTT
TRBJ1-6 | TRBD1 | NA | TRBV30 | CAWSRPGQWRSPLHF | TGTGCCTGGAGTCGACCGGGACAGTGGAGATCACCCCTCCACTTT
TRBJ2-2 | NA | NA | TRBV11-2 | CASSLRGSGGTGELFF | TGTGCCAGCAGCCTTCGGGGTAGCGGCGGGACCGGGGAGCTGTTTTTT
TRBJ1-1 | NA | NA | TRBV11-3 | CASSSTGNTEAFF | TGTGCCAGCAGCTCGACAGGGAACACTGAAGCTTTCTTT
TRBJ1-3 | NA | NA | TRBV18 | CASSPQGTSGNTIYF | TGTGCCAGCTCACCACAAGGGACATCTGGAAACACCATATATTTT
TRBJ1-6 | NA | NA | TRBV2 | CASRDSHNSPLHF | TGTGCCAGCAGGGACAGCCATAATTCACCCCTCCACTTT
TRBJ1-1 | TRBD1 | NA | TRBV4-1 | CASSPRDRVEAFF | TGCGCCAGCAGCCCCCGGGACAGGGTGGAAGCTTTCTTT
TRBJ2-1 | NA | NA | TRBV15 | CATTGGLGARSYNEQFF | TGTGCCACCACCGGAGGTTTGGGGGCTCGGAGTTACAATGAGCAGTTCTTC
TRBJ2-1 | NA | NA | TRBV7-3 | CASSPSGGLGNEQFF | TGTGCCAGCAGCCCCTCCGGGGGGCTCGGGAATGAGCAGTTCTTC
TRBJ1-6 | TRBD1 | NA | TRBV5-4 | CASSLADRGNSPLHF | TGTGCCAGCAGCTTGGCCGACAGGGGTAATTCACCCCTCCACTTT
TRBJ1-5 | NA | NA | TRBV27 | CASSLRQTQPQHF | TGTGCCAGCAGTTTAAGACAGACTCAGCCCCAGCATTTT
TRBJ1-3 | NA | once | TRBV6-5 | CAILMENGNTIYF | TGTGCCATCTTGATGGAGAATGGAAACACCATATATTTT
TRBJ1-4 | TRBD1 | once | TRBV19 | CASSPRTGRRNEKLFF | TGTGCCAGTAGTCCGCGGACAGGGCGTCGTAATGAAAAACTGTTTTTT
TRBJ1-1 | NA | NA | TRBV20-1 | CSASIGTVNTEAFF | TGCAGTGCTAGTATAGGGACTGTGAACACTGAAGCTTTCTTT
TRBJ2-2 | NA | NA | TRBV19 | CASSSLNTGELFF | TGTGCCAGTAGTTCTCTGAACACCGGGGAGCTGTTTTTT
TRBJ1-5 | NA | NA | TRBV6-2/TRBV6-3 | CASSYGPASGQPQHF | TGTGCCAGCAGTTACGGTCCGGCATCGGGTCAGCCCCAGCATTTT
TRBJ1-2 | TRBD1 | NA | TRBV12-5 | CASGFPTGQLNGYTF | TGTGCTAGTGGTTTCCCCACGGGACAGCTTAATGGCTACACCTTC
TRBJ1-5 | TRBD1 | NA | TRBV25-1 | CASSGGTGENQPQHF | TGTGCCAGCAGTGGAGGGACAGGGGAGAACCAGCCCCAGCATTTT
TRBJ2-3 | NA | NA | TRBV19 | CASSAQRTDTQYF | TGTGCCAGTAGTGCGCAGAGGACAGATACGCAGTATTTT
TRBJ1-4 | TRBD1 | NA | TRBV30 | CAWANRGIREKLFF | TGTGCCTGGGCTAACAGGGGAATACGGGAAAAACTGTTTTTT
TRBJ1-5 | NA | NA | TRBV27 | CASSLRFGIEPQHF | TGTGCCAGCAGTTTACGTTTCGGGATTGAGCCCCAGCATTTT
TRBJ2-1 | NA | NA | TRBV5-4 | CASSLISGGEQFF | TGTGCCAGCAGCCTGATCAGCGGTGGGGAGCAGTTCTTC
TRBJ1-4 | NA | NA | TRBV19 | CASSIPGIDEKLFF | TGTGCCAGTAGTATTCCAGGGATTGATGAAAAACTGTTTTTT
TRBJ1-2 | TRBD1 | NA | TRBV4-2 | CASSYIPGQGSGYTF | TGTGCCAGCAGCTATATACCGGGACAGGGTTCTGGCTACACCTTC
TRBJ1-3 | TRBD1 | NA | TRBV4-1 | CASRQGQGNTIYF | TGCGCCAGCAGACAGGGACAGGGAAACACCATATATTTT
TRBJ2-3 | TRBD2 | NA | TRBV27 | CASSLAGGVWTDTQYF | TGTGCCAGCAGTTTGGCGGGGGGCGTGTGGACAGATACGCAGTATTTT
TRBJ1-5 | NA | NA | TRBV4-1 | CASSQVKGRENQPQHF | TGCGCCAGCAGCCAAGTGAAGGGCAGGGAAAATCAGCCCCAGCATTTT